This entry describes one T cell receptor (beta chain). The record originates from a study of T cell responses to AZD1222 COVID-19 vaccine. This CDR3 comprises 15 residues. V trimming: 0 bases; J trimming: 8 bases; junction bases outside the gene matches: 9. Germline lookup yields CDR1 MGHRA and CDR2 YSYEKL. TCRdb's table, derived via immunoSEQ multiplex PCR, lists solely in-frame clones and lacks some. The sample consists of 150,000 or so clones, approximately 94% of them appearing once. The source material was peripheral blood, sampled on day 0 of AZD1222 vaccination. The receptor was isolated from an adult in good health. The chain employs TRBV4-1 and TRBJ1-1, with TRBD1 matching 7 bases. The CDR3 nucleotides read TGCGCCAGCAGCCAAGAGGGACAGTCCACCGAGGAAGCTTTCTTT. This codes for CASSQEGQSTEEAFF.